This T cell receptor (beta chain) was captured by sequencing in a study of T cell changes during pregnancy in multiple sclerosis. The protocol was immunoSEQ multiplex PCR, while the TCRdb copy is restricted to in-frame clones and leaves out a portion. This sample has roughly 80,000 clones, with over 80% found just once. The CDR3 is made up of 15 amino acids. Unmatched junction bases numbered 7, after V lost 8 bases and J lost 0 bases. Germline CDR1 is SNHLY and CDR2 is FYNNEI. Source: peripheral blood, taken in the first trimester of pregnancy. The V gene is TRBV2, the J gene TRBJ1-3; TRBD1 agrees at 7 bases. The receptor was isolated from a female donor with multiple sclerosis, enrolled in a pregnancy study. DNA for the CDR3: TGTGCCAGCTACCGACAGGGAAGCTCTGGAAACACCATATATTTT. This sequence encodes CASYRQGSSGNTIYF.